This TCR beta chain emerged from a study of T cells in Graves' hyperthyroidism and ophthalmopathy. Trimming removed 1 base at V and 7 bases at J, with 11 bases between. Germline V gene data show CDR1 as SGHVS and CDR2 as FQNEAQ. The CDR3 sequence is 14 residues long. Study-level points and caveats: Researchers found most expanded thyroid clonotypes above 0.001 in blood as well. Ophthalmopathy and stable hyperthyroidism were told apart by a 13 V-J model. Model-based prediction identified ophthalmopathy a median approximately 6.2 months prior to its onset.

Regions amplified from RNA transcripts were the TCR beta CDR3 regions. In the first-round RT-PCR of the TCR CDR3, the HTBI primer set was used. TCRdb reanalysed the multiplex PCR reads using MiXCR and keeps one entry per CDR3 protein. The top ten clones hold roughly 9.6% of a sample with over 300,000 distinct CDR3 sequences, approximately 13% of them seen once. This clonotype was found many times. The antigen is unknown. The PBMCs had their origin in 10 ml of fresh peripheral blood. The sample taken for sequencing was blood. This sequence joins TRBV7-8 and TRBJ2-4, with D hard to call. The TCR comes from a woman between 55 and 75 years old with Graves' hyperthyroidism. The CDR3: CASSLDGTRNIQYF. The CDR3 DNA is TGTGCCAGCAGCTTAGATGGTACCCGGAACATTCAGTACTTC.